This TCR beta chain came from a study of identical twins. Findings and caveats of the study: Alpha sequences that were out-of-frame and twin-shared showed an excess of low generation probability. A lower insertion count was a feature of abundant cord blood beta clonotypes, with no such feature in memory repertoires.

A universal primer site was created by template switching, with the cDNA bearing unique molecular identifiers. TCRdb re-called the 5' RACE reads through MiXCR, storing one row per CDR3 protein. The repertoire holds 350,000 to 450,000 distinct CDR3 sequences, with about 18% as singletons. Germline V gene lookup returns CDR1 SGHTA and CDR2 FQGNSA. The CDR3 contains 14 residues. V was trimmed by 5 bases and J by 3 bases, leaving 13 bases between them. The sample holds a few counts of this clonotype. Its specificity is not known. The sequence came from a man aged 50 to 60 in good health. The sequencing input was naive T cells sorted from blood. This chain connects TRBV7-2 to TRBJ1-2; no clear D. The CDR3 region is CASSPRQADYGYTF. The DNA of the CDR3 is TGTGCCAGCAGCCCCCGTCAGGCGGACTATGGCTACACCTTC. Together with reference TRBV7-2 and TRBJ1-2, the CDR3 gives the full variable domain: GAGVSQSPSNKVTEKGKDVELRCDPISGHTALYWYRQSLGQGLEFLIYFQGNSAPDKSGLPSDRFSAERTGGSVSTLTIQRTQQEDSAVYLCASSPRQADYGYTFGSGTRLTVV.